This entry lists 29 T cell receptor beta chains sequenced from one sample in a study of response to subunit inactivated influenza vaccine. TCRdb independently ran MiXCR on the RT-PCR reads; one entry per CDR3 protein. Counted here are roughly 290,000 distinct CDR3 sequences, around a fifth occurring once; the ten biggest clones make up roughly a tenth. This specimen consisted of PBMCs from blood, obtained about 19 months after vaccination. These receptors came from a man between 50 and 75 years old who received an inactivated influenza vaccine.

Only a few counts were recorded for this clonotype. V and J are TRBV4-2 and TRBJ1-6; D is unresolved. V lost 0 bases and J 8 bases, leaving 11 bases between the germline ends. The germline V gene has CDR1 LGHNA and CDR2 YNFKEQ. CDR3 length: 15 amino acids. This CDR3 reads CASSQDLLLDSPLHF. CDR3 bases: TGTGCCAGCAGCCAAGATCTTCTCCTGGATTCACCCCTCCACTTT.

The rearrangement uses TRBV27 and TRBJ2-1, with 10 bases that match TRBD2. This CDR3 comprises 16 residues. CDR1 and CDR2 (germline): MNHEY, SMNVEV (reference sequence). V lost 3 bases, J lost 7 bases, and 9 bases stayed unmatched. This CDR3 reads CASSFNTAGGLNEQFF. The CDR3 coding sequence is TGTGCCAGCAGTTTCAACACAGCGGGAGGGCTAAATGAGCAGTTCTTC.

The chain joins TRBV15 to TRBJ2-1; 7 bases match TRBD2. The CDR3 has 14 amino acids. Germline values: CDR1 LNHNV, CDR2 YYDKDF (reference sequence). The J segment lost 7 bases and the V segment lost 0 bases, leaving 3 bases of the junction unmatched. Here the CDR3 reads CATSRDLGGNEQFF. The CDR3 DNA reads TGTGCCACCAGCAGAGATCTGGGGGGGAATGAGCAGTTCTTC.

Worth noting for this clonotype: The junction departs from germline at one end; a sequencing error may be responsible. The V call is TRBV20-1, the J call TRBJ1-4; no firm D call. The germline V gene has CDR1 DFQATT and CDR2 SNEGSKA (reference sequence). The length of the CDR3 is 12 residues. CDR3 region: CSATGSQEKLLF. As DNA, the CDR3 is TGCAGTGCTACCGGTTCGCAGGAAAAACTGTTATTT.

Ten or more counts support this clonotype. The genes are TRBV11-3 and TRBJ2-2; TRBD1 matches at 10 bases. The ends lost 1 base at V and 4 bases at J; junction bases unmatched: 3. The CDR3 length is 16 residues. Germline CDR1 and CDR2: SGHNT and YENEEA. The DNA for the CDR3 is TGTGCCAGCAGCTTAGTGACAGGGGGCTCCACCGGGGAGCTGTTTTTT. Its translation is CASSLVTGGSTGELFF. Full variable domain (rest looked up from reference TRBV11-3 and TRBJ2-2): EAGVVQSPRYKIIEKKQPVAFWCNPISGHNTLYWYLQNLGQGPELLIRYENEEAVDDSQLPKDRFSAERLKGVDSTLKIQPAELGDSAVYLCASSLVTGGSTGELFFGEGSRLTVL.

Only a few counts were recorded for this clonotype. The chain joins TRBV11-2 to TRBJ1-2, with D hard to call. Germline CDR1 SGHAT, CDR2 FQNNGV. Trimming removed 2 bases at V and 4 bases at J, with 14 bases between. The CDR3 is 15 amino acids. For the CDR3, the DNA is TGTGCCAGCAGCTTAAGTTCCGGCAGCCTCTATGGCTACACCTTC. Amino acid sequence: CASSLSSGSLYGYTF.

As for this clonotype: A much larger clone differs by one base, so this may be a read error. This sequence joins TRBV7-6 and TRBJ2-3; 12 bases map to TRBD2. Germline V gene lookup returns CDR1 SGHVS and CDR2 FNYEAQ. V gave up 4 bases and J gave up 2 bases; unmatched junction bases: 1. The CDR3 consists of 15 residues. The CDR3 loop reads CASSWTSGTTDTQYF. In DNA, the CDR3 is TGTGCCAGCAGCTGGACTAGCGGGACCACAGATACGCAGTATTTT.

Written as DNA, the CDR3 is TGTGCCACCGGACAGGGTGTTGACACCGGGGAGCTGTTTTTT. Translation: CATGQGVDTGELFF. This rearrangement joins TRBV15 to TRBJ2-2; the match to TRBD1 covers 8 bases. Trimming at V came to 8 bases and at J to 3 bases, leaving 5 bases not matched to a gene. Germline assignment: CDR1 LNHNV and CDR2 YYDKDF (reference sequence). This CDR3 has 14 amino acids.

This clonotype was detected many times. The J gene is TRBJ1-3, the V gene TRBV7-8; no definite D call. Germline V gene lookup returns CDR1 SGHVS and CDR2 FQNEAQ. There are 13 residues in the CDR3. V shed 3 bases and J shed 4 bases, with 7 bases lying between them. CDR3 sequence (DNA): TGTGCCAGCAGCTTCTCCGAGGGAAACACCATATATTTT. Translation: CASSFSEGNTIYF.

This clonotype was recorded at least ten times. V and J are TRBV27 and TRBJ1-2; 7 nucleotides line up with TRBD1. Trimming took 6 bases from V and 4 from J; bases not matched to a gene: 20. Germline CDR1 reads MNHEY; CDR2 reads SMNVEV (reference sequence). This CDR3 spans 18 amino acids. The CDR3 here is CASRGTRSQGIVAYGYTF. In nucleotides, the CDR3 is TGTGCCAGCAGGGGTACTAGGTCACAGGGGATTGTTGCCTATGGCTACACCTTC.

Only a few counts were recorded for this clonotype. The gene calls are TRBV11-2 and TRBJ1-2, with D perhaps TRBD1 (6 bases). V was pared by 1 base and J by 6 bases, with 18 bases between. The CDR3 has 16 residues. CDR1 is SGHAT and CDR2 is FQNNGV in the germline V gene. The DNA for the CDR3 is TGTGCCAGCAGCTTAGCAAGGGGACATCTACCCAATGGCTACACCTTC. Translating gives CASSLARGHLPNGYTF. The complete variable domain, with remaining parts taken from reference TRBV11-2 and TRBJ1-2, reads EAGVAQSPRYKIIEKRQSVAFWCNPISGHATLYWYQQILGQGPKLLIQFQNNGVVDDSQLPKDRFSAERLKGVDSTLKIQPAKLEDSAVYLCASSLARGHLPNGYTFGSGTRLTVV.

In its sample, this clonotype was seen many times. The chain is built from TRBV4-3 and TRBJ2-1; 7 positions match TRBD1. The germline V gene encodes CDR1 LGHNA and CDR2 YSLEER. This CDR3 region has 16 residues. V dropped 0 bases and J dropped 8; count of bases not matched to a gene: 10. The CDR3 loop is CASSQEGDRTGDEQFF. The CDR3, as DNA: TGCGCCAGCAGCCAAGAAGGGGATAGGACAGGTGATGAGCAGTTCTTC.

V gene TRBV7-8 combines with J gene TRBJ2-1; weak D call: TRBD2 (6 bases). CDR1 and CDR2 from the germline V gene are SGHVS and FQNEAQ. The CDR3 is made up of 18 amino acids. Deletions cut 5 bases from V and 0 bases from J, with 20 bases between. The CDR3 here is CASSQGYTGVSSYNEQFF. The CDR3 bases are TGTGCCAGCAGCCAGGGATATACGGGGGTAAGCTCCTACAATGAGCAGTTCTTC.

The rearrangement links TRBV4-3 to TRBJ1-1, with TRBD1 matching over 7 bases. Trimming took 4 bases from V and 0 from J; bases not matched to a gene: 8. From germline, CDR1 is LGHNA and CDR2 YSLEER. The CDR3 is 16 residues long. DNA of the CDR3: TGCGCCAGCAGCCTAGGCCTCGGGACAGTGAACACTGAAGCTTTCTTT. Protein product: CASSLGLGTVNTEAFF.

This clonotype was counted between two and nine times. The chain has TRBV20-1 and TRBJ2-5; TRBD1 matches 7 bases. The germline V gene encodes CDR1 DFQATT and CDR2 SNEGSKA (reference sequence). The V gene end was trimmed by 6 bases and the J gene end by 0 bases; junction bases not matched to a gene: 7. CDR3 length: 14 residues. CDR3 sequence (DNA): TGCAGTGCGAACCGGGACAGCTACCAAGAGACCCAGTACTTC. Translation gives CSANRDSYQETQYF.

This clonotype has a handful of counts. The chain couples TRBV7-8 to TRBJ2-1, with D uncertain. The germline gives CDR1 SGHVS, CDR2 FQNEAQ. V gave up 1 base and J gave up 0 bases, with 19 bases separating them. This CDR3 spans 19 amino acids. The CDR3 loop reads CASSLVQLRARSSYNEQFF. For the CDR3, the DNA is TGTGCCAGCAGCTTAGTCCAGTTACGGGCCAGAAGCTCCTACAATGAGCAGTTCTTC.

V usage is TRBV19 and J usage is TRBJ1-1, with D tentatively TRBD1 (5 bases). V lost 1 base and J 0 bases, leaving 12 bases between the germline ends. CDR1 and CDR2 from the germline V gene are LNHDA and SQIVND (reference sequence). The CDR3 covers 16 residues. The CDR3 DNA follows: TGTGCCAGTAGTATAGCCCACGGGGGGATGAACACTGAAGCTTTCTTT. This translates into CASSIAHGGMNTEAFF.

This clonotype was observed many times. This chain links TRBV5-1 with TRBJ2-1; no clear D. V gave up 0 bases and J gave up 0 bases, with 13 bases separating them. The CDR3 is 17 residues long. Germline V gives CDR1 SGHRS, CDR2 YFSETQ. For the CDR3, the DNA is TGCGCCAGCAGCTTGGGCCGCAGTGTCGTCTCCTACAATGAGCAGTTCTTC. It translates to CASSLGRSVVSYNEQFF.

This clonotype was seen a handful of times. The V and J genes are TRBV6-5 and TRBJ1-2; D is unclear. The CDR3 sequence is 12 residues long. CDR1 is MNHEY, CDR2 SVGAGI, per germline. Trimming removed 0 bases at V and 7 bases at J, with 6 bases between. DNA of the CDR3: TGTGCCAGCAGTTACTCGAACAGTGGCTACACCTTC. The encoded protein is CASSYSNSGYTF.

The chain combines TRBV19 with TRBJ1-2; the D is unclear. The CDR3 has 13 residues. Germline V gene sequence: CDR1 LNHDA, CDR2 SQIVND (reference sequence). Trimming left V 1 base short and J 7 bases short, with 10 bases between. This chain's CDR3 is CASSIVGTAGYTF. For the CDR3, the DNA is TGTGCCAGTAGTATAGTGGGAACGGCTGGCTACACCTTC.

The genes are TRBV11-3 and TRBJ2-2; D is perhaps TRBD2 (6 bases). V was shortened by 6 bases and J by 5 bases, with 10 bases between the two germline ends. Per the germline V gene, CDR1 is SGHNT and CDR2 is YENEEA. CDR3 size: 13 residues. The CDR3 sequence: CASRDGRTGELFF. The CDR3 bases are TGTGCCAGCAGGGATGGGAGGACCGGGGAGCTGTTTTTT. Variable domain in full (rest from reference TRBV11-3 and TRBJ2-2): EAGVVQSPRYKIIEKKQPVAFWCNPISGHNTLYWYLQNLGQGPELLIRYENEEAVDDSQLPKDRFSAERLKGVDSTLKIQPAELGDSAVYLCASRDGRTGELFFGEGSRLTVL.

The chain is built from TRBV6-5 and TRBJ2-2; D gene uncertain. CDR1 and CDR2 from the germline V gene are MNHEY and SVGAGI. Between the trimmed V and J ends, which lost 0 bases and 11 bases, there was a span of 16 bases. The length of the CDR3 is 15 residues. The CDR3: CASSYSLTAVGELFF. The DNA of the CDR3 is TGTGCCAGCAGTTACTCTTTGACGGCAGTCGGAGAGCTGTTTTTT.

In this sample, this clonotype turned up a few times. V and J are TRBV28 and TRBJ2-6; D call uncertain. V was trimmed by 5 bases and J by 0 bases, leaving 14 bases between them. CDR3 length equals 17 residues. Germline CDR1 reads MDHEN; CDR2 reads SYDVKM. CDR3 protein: CASSQDADFSGANVLTF. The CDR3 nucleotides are TGTGCCAGCAGTCAGGACGCGGATTTCTCTGGGGCCAACGTCCTGACTTTC.

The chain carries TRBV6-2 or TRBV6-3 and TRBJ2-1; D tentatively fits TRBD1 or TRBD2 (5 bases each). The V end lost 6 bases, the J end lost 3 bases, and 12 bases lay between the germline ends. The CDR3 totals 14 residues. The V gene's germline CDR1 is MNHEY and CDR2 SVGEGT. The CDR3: CASRGRADYNEQFF. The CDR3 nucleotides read TGTGCCAGCAGGGGACGAGCGGACTACAATGAGCAGTTCTTC.

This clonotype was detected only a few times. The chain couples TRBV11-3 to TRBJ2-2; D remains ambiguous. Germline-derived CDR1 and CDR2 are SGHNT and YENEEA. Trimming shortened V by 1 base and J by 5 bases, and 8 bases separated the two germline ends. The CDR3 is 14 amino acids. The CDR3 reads CASSLGSGTGELFF. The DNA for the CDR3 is TGTGCCAGCAGCTTAGGGTCTGGGACCGGGGAGCTGTTTTTT.

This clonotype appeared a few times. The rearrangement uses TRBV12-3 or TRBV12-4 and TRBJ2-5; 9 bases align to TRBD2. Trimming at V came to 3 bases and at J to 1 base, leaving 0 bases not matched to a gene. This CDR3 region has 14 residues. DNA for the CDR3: TGTGCCAGCAGTTTGACTAGCGGCCAAGAGACCCAGTACTTC. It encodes CASSLTSGQETQYF.

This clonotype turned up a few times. CDR3 DNA sequence: TGTGCCAGCTCAACCCGGGACAGGGAAGCTGGGGCCAACGTCCTGACTTTC. Translating it yields CASSTRDREAGANVLTF. The rearrangement joins TRBV18 to TRBJ2-6, with TRBD1 matching over 9 bases. CDR1 is KGHSH, CDR2 LQKENI, per germline. The CDR3 sequence is 17 residues long. The V gene end was trimmed by 5 bases and the J gene end by 2 bases; junction bases not matched to a gene: 7. Drawing the rest from reference TRBV18 and TRBJ2-6, the complete variable domain is NAGVMQNPRHLVRRRGQEARLRCSPMKGHSHVYWYRQLPEEGLKFMVYLQKENIIDESGMPKERFSAEFPKEGPSILRIQQVVRGDSAAYFCASSTRDREAGANVLTFGAGSRLTVL.

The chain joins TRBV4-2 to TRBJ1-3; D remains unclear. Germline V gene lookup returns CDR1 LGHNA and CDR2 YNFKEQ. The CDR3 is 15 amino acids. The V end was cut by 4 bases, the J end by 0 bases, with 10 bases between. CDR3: CASSPEGYSGNTIYF. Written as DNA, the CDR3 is TGTGCCAGCAGCCCTGAGGGATACTCTGGAAACACCATATATTTT.

CDR3 loop: CASSQGQGGNQPQHF. CDR3 nucleotide sequence: TGTGCCAGCAGCCAAGGGCAGGGAGGCAATCAGCCCCAGCATTTT. This chain joins TRBV3-1 and TRBJ1-5; a weak D match, TRBD1 (5 bases). V lost 1 base and J lost 2, with 9 bases in between. The CDR3 loop spans 15 amino acids. Germline V gives CDR1 LGHDT, CDR2 YNNKEL (reference sequence).